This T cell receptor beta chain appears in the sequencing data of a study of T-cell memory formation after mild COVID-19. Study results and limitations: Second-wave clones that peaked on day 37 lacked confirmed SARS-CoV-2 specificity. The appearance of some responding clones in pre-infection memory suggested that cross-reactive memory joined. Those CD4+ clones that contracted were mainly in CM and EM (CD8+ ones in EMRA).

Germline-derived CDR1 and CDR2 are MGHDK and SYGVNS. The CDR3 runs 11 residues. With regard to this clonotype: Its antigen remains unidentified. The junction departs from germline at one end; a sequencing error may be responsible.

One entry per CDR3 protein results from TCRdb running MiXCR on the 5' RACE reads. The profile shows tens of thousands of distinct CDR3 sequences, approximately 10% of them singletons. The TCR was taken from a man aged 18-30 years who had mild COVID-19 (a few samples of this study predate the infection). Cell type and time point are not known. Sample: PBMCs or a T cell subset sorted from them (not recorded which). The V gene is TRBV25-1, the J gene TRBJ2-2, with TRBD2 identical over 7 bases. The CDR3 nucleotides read TGTGCCAGCCAGCGGGGAGGGGAGCTGATTTTT. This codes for CASQRGGELIF.